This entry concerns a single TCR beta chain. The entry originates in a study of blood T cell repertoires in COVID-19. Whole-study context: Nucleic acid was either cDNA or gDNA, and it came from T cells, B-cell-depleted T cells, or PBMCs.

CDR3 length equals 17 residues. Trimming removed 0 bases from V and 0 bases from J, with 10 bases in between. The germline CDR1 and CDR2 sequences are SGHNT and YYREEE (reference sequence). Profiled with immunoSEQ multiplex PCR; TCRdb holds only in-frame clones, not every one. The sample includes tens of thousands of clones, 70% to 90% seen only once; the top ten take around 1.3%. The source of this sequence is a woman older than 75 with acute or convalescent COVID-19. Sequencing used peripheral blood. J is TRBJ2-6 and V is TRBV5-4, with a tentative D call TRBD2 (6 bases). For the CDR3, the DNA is TGTGCCAGCAGCTTGGCCCGGGGGTTCTCTGGGGCCAACGTCCTGACTTTC. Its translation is CASSLARGFSGANVLTF.